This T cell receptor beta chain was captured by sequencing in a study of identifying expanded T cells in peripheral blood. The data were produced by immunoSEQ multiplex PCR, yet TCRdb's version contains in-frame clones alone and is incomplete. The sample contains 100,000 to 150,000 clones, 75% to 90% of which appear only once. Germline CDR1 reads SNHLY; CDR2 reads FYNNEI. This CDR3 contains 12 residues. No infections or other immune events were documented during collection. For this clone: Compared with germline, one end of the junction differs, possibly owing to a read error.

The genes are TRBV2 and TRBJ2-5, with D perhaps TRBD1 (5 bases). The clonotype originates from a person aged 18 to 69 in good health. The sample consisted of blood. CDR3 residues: CASKGQQGTQYF. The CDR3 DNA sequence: TGTGCCAGCAAGGGGCAGCAAGGGACCCAGTACTTC. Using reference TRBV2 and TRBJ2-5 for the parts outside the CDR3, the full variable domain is EPEVTQTPSHQVTQMGQEVILRCVPISNHLYFYWYRQILGQKVEFLVSFYNNEISEKSEIFDDQFSVERPDGSNFTLKIRSTKLEDSAMYFCASKGQQGTQYFGPGTRLLVL.